This T cell receptor beta chain was recorded in a study of OX40 agonist ivuxolimab in advanced cancers. About the research overall: Those enrolled were 82.7% male, with a mean age of around 60 years and ages from roughly 23 to 80. Antecedent anti-PD-1, anti-PD-L1 or anti-CTLA-4 therapy was permissible, with under 50% having received some.

Profiling relied on immunoSEQ multiplex PCR, and the TCRdb table lists in-frame clones only, not all of them. Here the sample spans 35,000 to 45,000 clones, 70% to 90% being singletons. Germline CDR1 is SGHAT and CDR2 is FQNNGV. The V gene end was trimmed by 4 bases and the J gene end by 8 bases; junction bases not matched to a gene: 9. CDR3 length: 14 amino acids. General study points: Within 6 weeks, CD4+ and CD8+ blood T cells expanded clonally at 0.1 to 3.0 mg/kg.

A remark on this clone: The antigen remains unidentified.

On cycle 4 day 1 and cycle 7 day 1, as well as at baseline, blood was sampled. The chain joins TRBV11-2 to TRBJ1-2; 8 positions match TRBD1. This specimen consisted of CD4+ or CD8+ T cells sorted from blood, obtained in a trial of the OX40 agonist ivuxolimab. The clonotype was recovered from an adult with an advanced solid tumor such as melanoma, head and neck, liver or kidney cancer. CDR3 sequence (DNA): TGTGCCAGCAGCTCACGGGACAGGTTTGAGGGCTACACCTTC. Translating gives CASSSRDRFEGYTF. Full variable domain (rest looked up from reference TRBV11-2 and TRBJ1-2): EAGVAQSPRYKIIEKRQSVAFWCNPISGHATLYWYQQILGQGPKLLIQFQNNGVVDDSQLPKDRFSAERLKGVDSTLKIQPAKLEDSAVYLCASSSRDRFEGYTFGSGTRLTVV.